This TCR beta chain was recovered during a study of blood T cell repertoires in COVID-19. About the research overall: PBMCs, B-cell-depleted T cells, or T cells provided the cDNA or gDNA that made up the material.

The V segment lost 1 base and the J segment 7 bases; nucleotides outside the gene matches: 6. Germline loops: CDR1 MGHRA, CDR2 YSYEKL. This CDR3 contains 16 residues. Authors' data handling: Quantification of nucleated cells was approximated via reference gene primer amplification. The method was immunoSEQ multiplex PCR; TCRdb's version includes in-frame clones alone and lacks a portion of them. V and J calls and clone size are copied from that table; D and trimming were computed from the DNA. In the table there are roughly 200,000 clones, 65% to 90% of which are singletons. V gene TRBV4-1 combines with J gene TRBJ2-1; 11 bases map to TRBD2. This clonotype was obtained from a human donor in a cohort sampled during active COVID-19. Sequences were obtained from peripheral blood. CDR3 residues: CASSQVLLAGENEQFF. The CDR3 coding sequence is TGCGCCAGCAGCCAAGTCCTACTAGCGGGAGAGAATGAGCAGTTCTTC.